This TCR beta chain originates from a study of T cells in Graves' hyperthyroidism and ophthalmopathy. In the study overall: Once the initial diagnosis was made, peripheral blood was obtained before any treatment.

Germline V gene lookup returns CDR1 DFQATT and CDR2 SNEGSKA (reference sequence). The CDR3 totals 11 residues. V lost 4 bases and J lost 2, with 5 bases in between. This clonotype was observed many times. Using RNA transcripts as the source, TCR beta CDR3 regions were amplified. The HTBI primer set was used in a first-round RT-PCR of the TCR CDR3. TCRdb recomputed calls from the multiplex PCR reads with MiXCR, one row per CDR3 protein. The table shows approximately 600,000 distinct CDR3 sequences, with around 21% occurring only once. Uncontrolled infection, other autoimmune disease, pregnancy or lactation barred patients from enrollment.

The sequence derives from a young man with Graves' ophthalmopathy. This chain joins TRBV20-1 and TRBJ2-5; unclear D gene. The sample comprised blood. CDR3 sequence (DNA): TGCAGTGCTAAAGATCAAGAGACCCAGTACTTC. Protein product: CSAKDQETQYF.